A single T cell receptor (beta chain) is shown here with its context. These data originate in a study of blood T cell repertoires in COVID-19. CDR3 length: 15 residues. Germline V gene data show CDR1 as MNHEY and CDR2 as SMNVEV (reference sequence). Trimming stripped 8 bases from V and 2 bases from J, with 16 bases between. How the authors handled the data: Estimation of nucleated cell counts was performed using reference gene primer amplification. Sequenced by immunoSEQ multiplex PCR; TCRdb stores in-frame clones only, minus some. Clone size and V and J calls were adopted from that table, with D and trimming inferred from the DNA. The sample lists roughly 190,000 clones, less than 90% seen once, with under 4% in the top ten.

The chain joins TRBV27 to TRBJ2-1; D is possibly TRBD1 (5 bases). Sequencing was performed on PBMCs or T cells enriched from blood (not recorded which). This clonotype originated in a woman under 40 who had been exposed to COVID-19. The CDR3 DNA is TGTGCCAGCTCCACACTTTTAGGGGCCTACAATGAGCAGTTCTTC. Its translation is CASSTLLGAYNEQFF.